This T cell receptor (beta chain) was identified during a study of blood T cell repertoires in COVID-19. V lost 7 bases and J lost 4, with 17 bases in between. Germline values: CDR1 SNHLY, CDR2 FYNNEI. The CDR3 has 14 residues. Produced via immunoSEQ multiplex PCR; TCRdb's table is partial and in-frame only. This table has roughly 170,000 clones, about four fifths appearing once. The count of this clone is one. The material sequenced was peripheral blood. The chain carries TRBV2 and TRBJ2-7, with a possible D match to TRBD2 (5 bases). The sequence came from a human donor in a cohort sampled during active COVID-19. CDR3 nucleotide sequence: TGTGCCAGCAAGGGAGCAGCAGACCGTTACGAGCAGTACTTC. Its protein is CASKGAADRYEQYF.